Sequencing of this T cell receptor (beta chain) was carried out in a study of blood T cell repertoires in COVID-19. Looking at the study overall: The origin of the acute and convalescent COVID-19 samples was the United States, Italy and Spain.

Method: immunoSEQ multiplex PCR; TCRdb's copy keeps in-frame clones and lacks some. This table has 130,000 or so clones, around nine tenths appearing once. Between the trimmed V and J ends, which lost 6 bases and 6 bases, there was a span of 17 bases. This CDR3 spans 14 amino acids. The V gene's germline CDR1 is LNHDA and CDR2 SQIVND (reference sequence). The sample was peripheral blood. The V call is TRBV19, the J call TRBJ1-1; D remains unclear. The TCR comes from a man in his 70s with active COVID-19. CDR3 nucleotide sequence: TGTGCCAGTAGCCACCCCCTCGGGGTGGCTGAAGCTTTCTTT. Its translation is CASSHPLGVAEAFF.